This T cell receptor (beta chain) originates from a study of shared clonotypes between healthy human individuals. About the research overall: Each donor's CD4 naive and CD4 memory cells filled three plates apiece, CD8 naive two, and CD8 memory one.

From germline, CDR1 is SGHDT and CDR2 YYEEEE. CDR3 length equals 16 residues. V lost 1 base to trimming and J lost 3 bases, with 17 bases between them. The method was immunoSEQ multiplex PCR; TCRdb's version includes in-frame clones alone and lacks a portion of them. The sample holds 2.3 million or so clones, 80% to 95% seen once. Sequenced input: naive CD4+ T cells from PBMCs. The subset here: CD45RA+ positively selected. The gene calls are TRBV5-6 and TRBJ2-7, with TRBD2 as a possible D gene (6 bases). This receptor was taken from a man between 18 and 35 years old in good health. Some clones in this sample may be carry-over from other donors' samples. CDR3 sequence (DNA): TGTGCCAGCAGCTTGAAGTCTACTGGAGGGTTCTACGAGCAGTACTTC. Its protein is CASSLKSTGGFYEQYF. Full variable domain (rest looked up from reference TRBV5-6 and TRBJ2-7): DAGVTQSPTHLIKTRGQQVTLRCSPKSGHDTVSWYQQALGQGPQFIFQYYEEEERQRGNFPDRFSGHQFPNYSSELNVNALLLGDSALYLCASSLKSTGGFYEQYFGPGTRLTVT.